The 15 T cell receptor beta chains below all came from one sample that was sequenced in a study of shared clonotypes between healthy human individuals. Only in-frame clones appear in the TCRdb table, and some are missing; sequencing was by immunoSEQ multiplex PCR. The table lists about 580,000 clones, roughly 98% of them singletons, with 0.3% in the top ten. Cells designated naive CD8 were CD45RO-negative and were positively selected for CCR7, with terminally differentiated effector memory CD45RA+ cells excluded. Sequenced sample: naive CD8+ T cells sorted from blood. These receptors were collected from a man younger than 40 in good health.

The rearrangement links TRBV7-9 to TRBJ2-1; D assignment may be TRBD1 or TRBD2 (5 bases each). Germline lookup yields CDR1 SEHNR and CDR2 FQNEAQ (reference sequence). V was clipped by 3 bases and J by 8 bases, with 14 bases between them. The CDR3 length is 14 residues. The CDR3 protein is CASSFRDGLDEQFF. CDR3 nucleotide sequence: TGTGCCAGCAGCTTTCGGGACGGCCTCGATGAGCAGTTCTTC. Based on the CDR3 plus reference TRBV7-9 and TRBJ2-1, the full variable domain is DTGVSQNPRHKITKRGQNVTFRCDPISEHNRLYWYRQTLGQGPEFLTYFQNEAQLEKSRLLSDRFSAERPKGSFSTLEIQRTEQGDSAMYLCASSFRDGLDEQFFGPGTRLTVL.

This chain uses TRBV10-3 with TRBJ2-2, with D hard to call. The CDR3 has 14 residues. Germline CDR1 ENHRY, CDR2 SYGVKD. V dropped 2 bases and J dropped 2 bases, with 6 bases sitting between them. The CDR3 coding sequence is TGTGCCATCAGTGAGGCAAGAAACACCGGGGAGCTGTTTTTT. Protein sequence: CAISEARNTGELFF.

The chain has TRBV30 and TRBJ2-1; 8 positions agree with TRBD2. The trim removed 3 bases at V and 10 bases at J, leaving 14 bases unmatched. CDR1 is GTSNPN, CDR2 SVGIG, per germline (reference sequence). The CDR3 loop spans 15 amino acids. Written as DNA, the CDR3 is TGTGCCTGGAGGGGCCGGGGAAGCGGGAGAAGAGAGCAGTTCTTC. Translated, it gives CAWRGRGSGRREQFF.

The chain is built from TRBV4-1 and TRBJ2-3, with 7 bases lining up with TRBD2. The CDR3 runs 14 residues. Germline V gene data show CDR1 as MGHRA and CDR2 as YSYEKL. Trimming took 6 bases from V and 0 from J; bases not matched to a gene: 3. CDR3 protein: CASSLTSSTDTQYF. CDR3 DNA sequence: TGCGCCAGCAGTCTGACTAGCAGCACAGATACGCAGTATTTT.

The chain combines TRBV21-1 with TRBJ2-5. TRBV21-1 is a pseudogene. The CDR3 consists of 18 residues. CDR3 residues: CASSKEKQEYQPQETQYF. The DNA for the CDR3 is TGTGCCAGCAGCAAAGAAAAACAAGAGTACCAGCCCCAAGAGACCCAGTACTTC.

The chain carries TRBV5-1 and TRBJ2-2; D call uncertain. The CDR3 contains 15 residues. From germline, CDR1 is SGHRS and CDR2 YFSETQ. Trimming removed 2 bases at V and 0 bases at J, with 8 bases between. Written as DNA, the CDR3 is TGCGCCAGCAGCTTCCAGGCTTCGAACACCGGGGAGCTGTTTTTT. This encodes CASSFQASNTGELFF.

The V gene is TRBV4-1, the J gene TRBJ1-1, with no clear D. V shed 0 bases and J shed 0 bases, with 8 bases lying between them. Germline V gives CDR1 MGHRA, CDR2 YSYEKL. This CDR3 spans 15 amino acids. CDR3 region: CASSQEFGMNTEAFF. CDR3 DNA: TGCGCCAGCAGCCAAGAATTTGGGATGAACACTGAAGCTTTCTTT.

The CDR3 protein is CASSLPTGRYEQYF. The CDR3 coding sequence is TGTGCCAGCAGCTTACCGACAGGGAGATACGAGCAGTACTTC. The chain joins TRBV7-8 to TRBJ2-7, with 7 bases lining up with TRBD1. Germline V gene sequence: CDR1 SGHVS, CDR2 FQNEAQ. The CDR3 contains 14 residues. V trimming: 2 bases; J trimming: 4 bases; junction bases outside the gene matches: 5.

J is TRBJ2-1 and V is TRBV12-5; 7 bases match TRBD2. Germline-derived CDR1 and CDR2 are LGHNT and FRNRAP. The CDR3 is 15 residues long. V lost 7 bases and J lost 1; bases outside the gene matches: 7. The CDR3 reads CASARAGRSYNEQFF. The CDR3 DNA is TGTGCTAGTGCCCGAGCGGGACGATCCTACAATGAGCAGTTCTTC.

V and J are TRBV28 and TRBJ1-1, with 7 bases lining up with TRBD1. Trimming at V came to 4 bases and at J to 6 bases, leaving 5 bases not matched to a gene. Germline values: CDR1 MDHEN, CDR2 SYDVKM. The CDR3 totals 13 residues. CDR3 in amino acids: CASSSSGGPEAFF. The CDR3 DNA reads TGTGCCAGCAGTTCATCAGGGGGGCCTGAAGCTTTCTTT.

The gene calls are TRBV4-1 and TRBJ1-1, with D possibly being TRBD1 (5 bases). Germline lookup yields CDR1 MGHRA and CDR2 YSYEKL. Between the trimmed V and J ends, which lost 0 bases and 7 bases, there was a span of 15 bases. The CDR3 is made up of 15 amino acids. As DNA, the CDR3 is TGCGCCAGCAGCCAAGAGGCGGGGCCAGGTCTTGAAGCTTTCTTT. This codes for CASSQEAGPGLEAFF.

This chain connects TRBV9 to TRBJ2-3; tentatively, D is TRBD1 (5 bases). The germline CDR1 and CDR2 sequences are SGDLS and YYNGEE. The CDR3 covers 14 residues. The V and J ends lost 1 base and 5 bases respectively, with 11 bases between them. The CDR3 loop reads CASSVSGAQDTQYF. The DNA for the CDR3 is TGTGCCAGCAGCGTAAGTGGGGCGCAAGATACGCAGTATTTT.

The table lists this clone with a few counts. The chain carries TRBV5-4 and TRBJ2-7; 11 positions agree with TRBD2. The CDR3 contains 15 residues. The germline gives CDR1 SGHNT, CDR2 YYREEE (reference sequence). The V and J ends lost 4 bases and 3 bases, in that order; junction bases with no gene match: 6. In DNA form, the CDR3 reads TGTGCCAGCAGCCCAGAGGGACTAGCGGTCTACGAGCAGTACTTC. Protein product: CASSPEGLAVYEQYF. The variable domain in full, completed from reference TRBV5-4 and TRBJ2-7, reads ETGVTQSPTHLIKTRGQQVTLRCSSQSGHNTVSWYQQALGQGPQFIFQYYREEENGRGNFPPRFSGLQFPNYSSELNVNALELDDSALYLCASSPEGLAVYEQYFGPGTRLTVT.

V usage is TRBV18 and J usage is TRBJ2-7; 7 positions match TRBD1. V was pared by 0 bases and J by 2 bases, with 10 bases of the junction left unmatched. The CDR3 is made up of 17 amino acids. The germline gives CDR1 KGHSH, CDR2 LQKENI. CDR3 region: CASSPPSETGLTYEQYF. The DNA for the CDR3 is TGTGCCAGCTCACCACCCTCAGAGACAGGGTTAACCTACGAGCAGTACTTC.

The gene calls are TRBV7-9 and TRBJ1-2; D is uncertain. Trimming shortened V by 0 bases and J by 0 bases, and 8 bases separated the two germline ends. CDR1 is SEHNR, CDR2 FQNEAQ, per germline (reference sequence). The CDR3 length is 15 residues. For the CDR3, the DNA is TGTGCCAGCAGCTTAGCTCGCAGGACTAACTATGGCTACACCTTC. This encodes CASSLARRTNYGYTF.